This T cell receptor beta chain was retrieved from a study of T cell repertoires in cytomegalovirus infection. Whole-study context: CMV epitopes used comprised recently identified HLA-C-restricted ones and well-studied HLA-B-restricted ones. CMV infection plus the matching HLA type was flagged by public TCR beta signatures. Notes on the study in general: Summed public TCR beta family frequency identified CMV carriers bearing the relevant HLA. What dominated the ex vivo response were HLA-C-restricted CMV-specific TCR beta clonotypes.

This clonotype came up many times. Its antigen remains unknown. Germline-derived CDR1 and CDR2 are MNHEY and SMNVEV (reference sequence). The CDR3 has 11 amino acids. Trimming removed 6 bases at V and 9 bases at J, with 9 bases between. TCRdb called the reads again in MiXCR, with one record for every CDR3 protein. Of around 800,000 distinct CDR3 sequences in the sample, approximately 32% were seen once. Here the sequenced sample was cultured CD8+ T cells from PBMCs, taken from culture after CMV antigen stimulation. The chain employs TRBV27 and TRBJ2-1; the D is unclear. The receptor was isolated from a human donor in good health (CMV status not recorded). Some clones in this sample may be carry-over from other donors' samples. The CDR3 loop is CASSLSGEQFF. The CDR3 region has the DNA TGTGCCAGCAGCTTGTCTGGTGAGCAGTTCTTC.